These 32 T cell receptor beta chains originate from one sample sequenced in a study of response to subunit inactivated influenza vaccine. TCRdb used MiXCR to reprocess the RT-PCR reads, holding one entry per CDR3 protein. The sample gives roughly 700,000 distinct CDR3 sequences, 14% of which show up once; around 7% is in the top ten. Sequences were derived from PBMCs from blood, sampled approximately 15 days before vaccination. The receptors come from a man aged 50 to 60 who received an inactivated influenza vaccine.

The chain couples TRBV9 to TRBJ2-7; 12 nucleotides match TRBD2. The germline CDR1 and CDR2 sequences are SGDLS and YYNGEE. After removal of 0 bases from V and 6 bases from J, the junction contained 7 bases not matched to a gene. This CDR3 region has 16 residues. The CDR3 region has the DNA TGTGCCAGCAGCGTAGGTCCGACTAGCGGGAGTGGCGAGCAGTACTTC. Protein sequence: CASSVGPTSGSGEQYF.

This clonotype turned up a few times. CDR3 protein: CASSKGTSVNYEQYF. The CDR3 DNA reads TGTGCCAGTAGCAAGGGGACTAGCGTAAACTACGAGCAGTACTTC. This rearrangement joins TRBV19 to TRBJ2-7; 10 nucleotides line up with TRBD2. This CDR3 contains 15 residues. Germline trimming cut 6 bases from V and 3 bases from J; bases unmatched to any gene: 8. Germline V gene sequence: CDR1 LNHDA, CDR2 SQIVND (reference sequence). The complete variable domain, with remaining parts taken from reference TRBV19 and TRBJ2-7, reads DGGITQSPKYLFRKEGQNVTLSCEQNLNHDAMYWYRQDPGQGLRLIYYSQIVNDFQKGDIAEGYSVSREKKESFPLTVTSAQKNPTAFYLCASSKGTSVNYEQYFGPGTRLTVT.

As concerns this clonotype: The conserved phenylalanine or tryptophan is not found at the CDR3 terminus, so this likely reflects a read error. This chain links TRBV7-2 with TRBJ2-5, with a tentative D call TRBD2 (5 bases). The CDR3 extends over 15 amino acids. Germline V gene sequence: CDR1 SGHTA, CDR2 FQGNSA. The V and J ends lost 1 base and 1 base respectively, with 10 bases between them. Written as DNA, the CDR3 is TGTGCCAGCAGCTTAGAGCGGAGCCTCCAAGAGACCCAGTACCTC. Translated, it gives CASSLERSLQETQYL.

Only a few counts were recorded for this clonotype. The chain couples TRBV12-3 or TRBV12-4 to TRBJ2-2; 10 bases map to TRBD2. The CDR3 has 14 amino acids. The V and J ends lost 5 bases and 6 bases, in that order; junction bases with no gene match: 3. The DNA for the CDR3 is TGTGCCAGCAGTCACAGCGGGGGGGCCGGGGAGCTGTTTTTT. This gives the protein CASSHSGGAGELFF.

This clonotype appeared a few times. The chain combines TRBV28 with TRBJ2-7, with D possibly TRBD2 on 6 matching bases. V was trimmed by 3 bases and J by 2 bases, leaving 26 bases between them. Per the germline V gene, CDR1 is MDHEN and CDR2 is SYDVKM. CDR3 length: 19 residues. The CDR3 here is CASSFAHLGLGRRTYEQYF. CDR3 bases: TGTGCCAGCAGTTTTGCCCACCTGGGACTCGGACGAAGAACCTACGAGCAGTACTTC.

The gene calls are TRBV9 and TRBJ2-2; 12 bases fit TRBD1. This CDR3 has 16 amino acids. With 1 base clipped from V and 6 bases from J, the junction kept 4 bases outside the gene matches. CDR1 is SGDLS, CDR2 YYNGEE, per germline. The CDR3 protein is CASSVLGTGGSGELFF. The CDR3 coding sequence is TGTGCCAGCAGCGTACTCGGGACAGGGGGCTCCGGGGAGCTGTTTTTT.

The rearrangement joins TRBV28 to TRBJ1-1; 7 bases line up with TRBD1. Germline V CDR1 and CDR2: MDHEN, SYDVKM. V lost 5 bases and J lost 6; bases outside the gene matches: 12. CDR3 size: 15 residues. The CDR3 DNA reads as TGTGCCAGCAGTCTCGATTTGGAACAGGGGCCTGAAGCTTTCTTT. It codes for CASSLDLEQGPEAFF.

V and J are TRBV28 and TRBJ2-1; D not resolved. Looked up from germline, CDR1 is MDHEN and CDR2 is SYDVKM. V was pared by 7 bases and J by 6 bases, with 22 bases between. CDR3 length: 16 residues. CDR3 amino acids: CASIPTGLDGRNEQFF. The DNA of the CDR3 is TGTGCCAGCATCCCCACTGGGTTGGACGGACGCAATGAGCAGTTCTTC. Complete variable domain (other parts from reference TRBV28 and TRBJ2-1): DVKVTQSSRYLVKRTGEKVFLECVQDMDHENMFWYRQDPGLGLRLIYFSYDVKMKEKGDIPEGYSVSREKKERFSLILESASTNQTSMYLCASIPTGLDGRNEQFFGPGTRLTVL.

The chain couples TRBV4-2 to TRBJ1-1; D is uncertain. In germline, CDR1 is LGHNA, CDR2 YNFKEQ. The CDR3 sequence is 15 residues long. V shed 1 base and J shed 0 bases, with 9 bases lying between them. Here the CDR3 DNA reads TGTGCCAGCAGCCAAGCGAGTAGGATGAACACTGAAGCTTTCTTT. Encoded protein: CASSQASRMNTEAFF.

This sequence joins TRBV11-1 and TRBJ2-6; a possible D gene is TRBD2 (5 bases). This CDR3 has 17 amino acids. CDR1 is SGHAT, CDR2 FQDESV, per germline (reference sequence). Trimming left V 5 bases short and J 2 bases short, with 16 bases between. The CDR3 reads CASSPERERAGANVLTF. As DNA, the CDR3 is TGTGCCAGCAGCCCGGAGAGGGAGAGGGCTGGGGCCAACGTCCTGACTTTC.

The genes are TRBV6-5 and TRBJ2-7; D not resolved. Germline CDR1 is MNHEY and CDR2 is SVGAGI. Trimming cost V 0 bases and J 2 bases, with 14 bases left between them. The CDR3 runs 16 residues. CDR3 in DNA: TGTGCCAGCAGTTACTCCGCCCTCATTGCACCCTACGAGCAGTACTTC. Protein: CASSYSALIAPYEQYF.

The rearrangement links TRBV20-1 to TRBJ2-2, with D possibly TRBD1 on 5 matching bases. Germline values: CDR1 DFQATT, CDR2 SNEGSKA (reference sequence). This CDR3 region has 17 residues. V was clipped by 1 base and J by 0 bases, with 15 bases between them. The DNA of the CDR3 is TGCAGTGCTAGAGGTTCAACAGGACATGCGAACACCGGGGAGCTGTTTTTT. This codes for CSARGSTGHANTGELFF.

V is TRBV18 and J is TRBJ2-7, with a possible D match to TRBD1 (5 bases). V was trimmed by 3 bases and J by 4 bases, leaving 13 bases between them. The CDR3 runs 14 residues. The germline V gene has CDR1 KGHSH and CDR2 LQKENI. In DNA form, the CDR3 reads TGTGCCAGCTCACCGACCCATAAGGGGTACGAGCAGTACTTC. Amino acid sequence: CASSPTHKGYEQYF.

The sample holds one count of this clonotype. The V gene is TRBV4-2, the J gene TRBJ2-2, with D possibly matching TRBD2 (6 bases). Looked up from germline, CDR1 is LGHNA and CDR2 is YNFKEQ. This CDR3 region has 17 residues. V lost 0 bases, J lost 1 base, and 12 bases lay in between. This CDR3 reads CASSQDFRGMNTGELFF. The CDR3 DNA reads TGTGCCAGCAGCCAAGATTTCCGCGGGATGAACACCGGGGAGCTGTTTTTT.

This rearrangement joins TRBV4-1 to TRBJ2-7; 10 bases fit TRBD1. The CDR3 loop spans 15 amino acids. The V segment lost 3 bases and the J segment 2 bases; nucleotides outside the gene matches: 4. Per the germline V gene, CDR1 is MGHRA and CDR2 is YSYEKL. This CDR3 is CASSQGTGAAYEQYF. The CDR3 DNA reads TGCGCCAGCAGCCAGGGGACAGGGGCCGCCTACGAGCAGTACTTC.

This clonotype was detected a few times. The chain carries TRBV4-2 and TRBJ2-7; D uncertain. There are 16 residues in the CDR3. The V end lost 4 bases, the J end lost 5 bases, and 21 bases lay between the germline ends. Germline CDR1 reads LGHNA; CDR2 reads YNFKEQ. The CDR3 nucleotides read TGTGCCAGCAGCCCATTGGGCCGAGATGACGTCGACGAGCAGTACTTC. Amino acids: CASSPLGRDDVDEQYF.

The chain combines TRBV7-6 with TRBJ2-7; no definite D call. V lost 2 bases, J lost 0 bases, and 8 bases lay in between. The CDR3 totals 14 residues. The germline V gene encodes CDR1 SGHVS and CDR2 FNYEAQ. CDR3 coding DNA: TGTGCCAGCAGCTTATCCGAGAGCTCCTACGAGCAGTACTTC. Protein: CASSLSESSYEQYF.

The CDR3 spells CASSRTGGLGEQYF. In DNA form, the CDR3 reads TGTGCCAGCAGCCGCACAGGGGGGCTAGGCGAGCAGTACTTC. V gene TRBV7-9 combines with J gene TRBJ2-7; 8 bases line up with TRBD1. The CDR3 is 14 amino acids. The trim removed 5 bases at V and 6 bases at J, leaving 9 bases unmatched. Germline values: CDR1 SEHNR, CDR2 FQNEAQ (reference sequence).

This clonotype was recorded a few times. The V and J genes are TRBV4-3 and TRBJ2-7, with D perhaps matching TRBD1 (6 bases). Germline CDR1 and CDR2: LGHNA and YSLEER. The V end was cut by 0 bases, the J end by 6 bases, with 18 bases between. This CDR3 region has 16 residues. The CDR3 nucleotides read TGCGCCAGCAGCCAAGATCTGGGAAACAGGGTGAGCGAGCAGTACTTC. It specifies CASSQDLGNRVSEQYF.

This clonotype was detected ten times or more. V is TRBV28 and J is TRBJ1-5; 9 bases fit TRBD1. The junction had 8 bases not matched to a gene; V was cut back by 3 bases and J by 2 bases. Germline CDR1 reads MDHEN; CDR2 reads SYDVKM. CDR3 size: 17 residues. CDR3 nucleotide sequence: TGTGCCAGCAGTTTTCCGCCGGGACAGGGAGGCAATCAGCCCCAGCATTTT. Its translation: CASSFPPGQGGNQPQHF.

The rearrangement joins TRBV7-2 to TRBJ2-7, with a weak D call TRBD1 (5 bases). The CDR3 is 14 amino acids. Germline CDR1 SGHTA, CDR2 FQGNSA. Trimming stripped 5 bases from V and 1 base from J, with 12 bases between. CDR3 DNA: TGTGCCAGCAGCCTTAGACAGATTTCCTACGAGCAGTACTTC. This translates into CASSLRQISYEQYF.

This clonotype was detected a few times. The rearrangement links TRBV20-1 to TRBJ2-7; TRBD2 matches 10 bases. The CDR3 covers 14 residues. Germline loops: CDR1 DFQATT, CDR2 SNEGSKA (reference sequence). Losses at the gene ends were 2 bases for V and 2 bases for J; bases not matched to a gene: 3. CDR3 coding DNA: TGCAGTGCTAGACCGGGACTAGCGACCTACGAGCAGTACTTC. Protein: CSARPGLATYEQYF.

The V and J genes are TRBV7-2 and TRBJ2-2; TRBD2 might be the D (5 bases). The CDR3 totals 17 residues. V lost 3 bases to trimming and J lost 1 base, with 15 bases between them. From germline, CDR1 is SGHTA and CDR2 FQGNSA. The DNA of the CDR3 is TGTGCCAGCAGCTTGGGTGGGTTAGCGCGGAACACCGGGGAGCTGTTTTTT. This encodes CASSLGGLARNTGELFF.

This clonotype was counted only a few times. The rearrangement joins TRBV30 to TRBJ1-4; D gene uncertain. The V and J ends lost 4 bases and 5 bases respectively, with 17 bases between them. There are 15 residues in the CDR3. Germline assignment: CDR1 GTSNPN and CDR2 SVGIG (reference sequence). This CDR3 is CAWTPGMGWNEKLFF. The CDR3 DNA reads TGTGCCTGGACACCCGGGATGGGGTGGAATGAAAAACTGTTTTTT.

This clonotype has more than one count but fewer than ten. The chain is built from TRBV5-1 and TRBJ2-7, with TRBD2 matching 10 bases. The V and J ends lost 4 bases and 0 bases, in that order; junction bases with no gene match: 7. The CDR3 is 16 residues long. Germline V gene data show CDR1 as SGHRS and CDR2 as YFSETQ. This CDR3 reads CASSPQSGRVSYEQYF. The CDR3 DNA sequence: TGCGCCAGCAGCCCGCAGAGCGGGAGGGTCTCCTACGAGCAGTACTTC.

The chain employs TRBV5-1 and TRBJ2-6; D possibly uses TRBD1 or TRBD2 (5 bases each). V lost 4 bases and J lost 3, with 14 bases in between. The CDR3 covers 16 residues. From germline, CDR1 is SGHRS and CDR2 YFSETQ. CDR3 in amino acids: CASSAAGGFGANVLTF. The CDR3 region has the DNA TGCGCCAGCAGCGCTGCTGGGGGTTTTGGGGCCAACGTCCTGACTTTC. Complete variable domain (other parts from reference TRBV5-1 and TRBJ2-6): KAGVTQTPRYLIKTRGQQVTLSCSPISGHRSVSWYQQTPGQGLQFLFEYFSETQRNKGNFPGRFSGRQFSNSRSEMNVSTLELGDSALYLCASSAAGGFGANVLTFGAGSRLTVL.

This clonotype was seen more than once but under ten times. The CDR3 sequence is CASSGQGSHEQYF. CDR3 bases: TGTGCCAGCAGCGGACAGGGTTCCCACGAGCAGTACTTC. V gene TRBV28 combines with J gene TRBJ2-7, with 8 bases identical to TRBD1. Germline V lookup: CDR1 MDHEN, CDR2 SYDVKM. The CDR3 is 13 residues long. V was pared by 6 bases and J by 5 bases, with 6 bases of the junction left unmatched.

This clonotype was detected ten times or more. The CDR3: CASSLGGGTVEQYF. The CDR3 DNA is TGTGCCAGCAGCTTAGGAGGGGGGACGGTCGAGCAGTACTTC. This sequence joins TRBV7-6 and TRBJ2-7; D assignment may be TRBD1 or TRBD2 (6 bases each). V was pared by 1 base and J by 6 bases, with 13 bases between. This CDR3 comprises 14 residues. Germline V lookup: CDR1 SGHVS, CDR2 FNYEAQ.

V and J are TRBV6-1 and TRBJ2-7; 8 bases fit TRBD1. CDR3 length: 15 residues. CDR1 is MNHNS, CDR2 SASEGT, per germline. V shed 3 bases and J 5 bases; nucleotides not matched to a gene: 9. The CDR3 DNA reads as TGTGCCAGCAGTGAGTCGGACAGGGTCCTAGACGAGCAGTACTTC. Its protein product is CASSESDRVLDEQYF.

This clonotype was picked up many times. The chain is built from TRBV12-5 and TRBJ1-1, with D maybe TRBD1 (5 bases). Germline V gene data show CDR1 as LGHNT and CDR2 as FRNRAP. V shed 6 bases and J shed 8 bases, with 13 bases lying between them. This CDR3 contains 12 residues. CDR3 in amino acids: CASGYVGQEAFF. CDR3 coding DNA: TGTGCTAGTGGGTACGTGGGGCAGGAAGCTTTCTTT. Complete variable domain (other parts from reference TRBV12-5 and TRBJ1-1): DARVTQTPRHKVTEMGQEVTMRCQPILGHNTVFWYRQTMMQGLELLAYFRNRAPLDDSGMPKDRFSAEMPDATLATLKIQPSEPRDSAVYFCASGYVGQEAFFGQGTRLTVV.

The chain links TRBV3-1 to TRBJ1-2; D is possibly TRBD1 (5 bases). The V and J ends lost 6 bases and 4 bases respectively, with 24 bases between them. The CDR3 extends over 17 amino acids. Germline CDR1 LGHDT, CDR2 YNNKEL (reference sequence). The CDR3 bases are TGTGCCAGCAGTCTTAATAGGGGTGAGGGGTACCGCTATGGCTACACCTTC. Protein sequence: CASSLNRGEGYRYGYTF.

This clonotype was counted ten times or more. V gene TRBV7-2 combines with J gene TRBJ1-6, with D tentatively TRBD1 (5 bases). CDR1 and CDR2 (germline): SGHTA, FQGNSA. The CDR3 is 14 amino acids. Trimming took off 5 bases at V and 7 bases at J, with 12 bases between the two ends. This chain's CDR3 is CASSRDSRNSPLHF. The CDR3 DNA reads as TGTGCCAGCAGCCGTGACAGTAGGAATTCACCCCTCCACTTT.